This TCR beta chain emerged from a study of T cell responses to AZD1222 COVID-19 vaccine. Broader study findings: Donors were chiefly white British, with a greater number of females, and clonal diversity was perhaps underestimated. Repertoires were collected only later (after the peak T cell response had occurred). Seropositivity was recorded at baseline in only a handful of AZD1222 recipients.

Between the trimmed V and J ends, which lost 0 bases and 9 bases, there was a span of 19 bases. CDR1 SGDLS and CDR2 YYNGEE come from the germline V gene. The CDR3 runs 16 residues. Profiled with immunoSEQ multiplex PCR; TCRdb holds only in-frame clones, not every one. The table lists about 210,000 clones, 85% to 95% of them singletons. On this clone: The antigen is not known.

This chain connects TRBV9 to TRBJ1-3; D uncertain. This specimen consisted of peripheral blood, obtained on day 0 of AZD1222 vaccination. This sequence originates from an adult in good health. In DNA, the CDR3 is TGTGCCAGCAGCGTAGAGGGCAGCACCCCAGGTGGCACCATATATTTT. Protein: CASSVEGSTPGGTIYF.